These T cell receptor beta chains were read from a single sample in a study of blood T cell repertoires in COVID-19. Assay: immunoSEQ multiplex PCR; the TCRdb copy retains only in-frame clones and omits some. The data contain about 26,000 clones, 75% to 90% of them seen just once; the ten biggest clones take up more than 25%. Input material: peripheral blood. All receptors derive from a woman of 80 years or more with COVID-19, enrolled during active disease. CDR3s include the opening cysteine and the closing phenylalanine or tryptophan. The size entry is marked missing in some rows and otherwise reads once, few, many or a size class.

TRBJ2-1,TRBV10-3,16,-,CAISESPRPPYNEQFF
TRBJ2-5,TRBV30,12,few,CAWGPGVETQYF
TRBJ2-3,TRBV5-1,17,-,CASSPTSGGARTDTQYF
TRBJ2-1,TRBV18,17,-,CASSPLITSGEYNEQFF
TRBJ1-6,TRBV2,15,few,CASSLESSYNSPLHF
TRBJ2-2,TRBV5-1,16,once,CASSGGLAGPTGELFF
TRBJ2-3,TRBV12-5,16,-,CASGLVDRSSTDTQYF
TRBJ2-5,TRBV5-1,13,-,CASSFRDGETQYF
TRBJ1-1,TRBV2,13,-,CASSAQMNTEAFF
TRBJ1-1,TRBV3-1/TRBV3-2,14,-,CASSLQTGGGEAFF
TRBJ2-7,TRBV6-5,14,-,CASSDAGGNYEQYF
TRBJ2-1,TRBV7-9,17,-,CASSNPLAGGAYNEQFF
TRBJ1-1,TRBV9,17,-,CASSVGPRQGAGAEAFF
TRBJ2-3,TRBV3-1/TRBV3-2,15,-,CASSPSGGGTDTQYF
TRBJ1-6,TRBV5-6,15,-,CASSLTGGSNSPLHF